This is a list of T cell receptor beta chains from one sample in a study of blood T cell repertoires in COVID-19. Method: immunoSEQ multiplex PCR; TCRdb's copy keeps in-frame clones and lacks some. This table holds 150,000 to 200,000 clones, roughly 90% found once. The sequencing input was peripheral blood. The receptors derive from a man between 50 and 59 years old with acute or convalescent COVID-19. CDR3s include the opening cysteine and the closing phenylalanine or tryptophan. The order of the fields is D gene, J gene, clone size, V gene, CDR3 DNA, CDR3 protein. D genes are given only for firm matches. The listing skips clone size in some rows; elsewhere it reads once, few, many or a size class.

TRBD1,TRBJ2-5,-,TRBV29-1,TGCAGCGTTGAGGACACCCCCGGGACAGGAGAAGAGACCCAGTACTTC,CSVEDTPGTGEETQYF
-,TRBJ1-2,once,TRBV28,TGTGCCAGCAGTACAGGGACCACTAACTATGGCTACACCTTC,CASSTGTTNYGYTF
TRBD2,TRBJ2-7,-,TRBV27,TGTGCCAGCAGTGCACGGACTAGCGGGAGTCACGAGCAGTACTTC,CASSARTSGSHEQYF
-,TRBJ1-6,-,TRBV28,TGTGCCAGCAGTTTAGACAACTCTTCACCCCTCCACTTT,CASSLDNSSPLHF
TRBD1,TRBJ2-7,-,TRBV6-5,TGTGCCAGCAGTTCCGGGACAGGGGATTCCTACGAGCAGTACTTC,CASSSGTGDSYEQYF
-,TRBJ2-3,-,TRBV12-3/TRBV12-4,TGTGCCAGCAGCTGGGAGACAGATACGCAGTATTTT,CASSWETDTQYF
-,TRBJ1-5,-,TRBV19,TGTGCCAGTAGTATAGCGGGGATAAGCAATCAGCCCCAGCATTTT,CASSIAGISNQPQHF
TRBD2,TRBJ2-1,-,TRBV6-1,TGTGCCAGCAGTGACGGGCCTAGCGGGACCGATGAGCAGTTCTTC,CASSDGPSGTDEQFF
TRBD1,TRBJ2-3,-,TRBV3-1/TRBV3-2,TGTGCCAGCAGCCGGAATGGACAGGGGGCGGGCACAGATACGCAGTATTTT,CASSRNGQGAGTDTQYF
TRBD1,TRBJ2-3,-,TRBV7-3,TGTGCCAGCAGTTCCCAGGGAGGGACAGGGGGCTTGGATACGCAGTATTTT,CASSSQGGTGGLDTQYF
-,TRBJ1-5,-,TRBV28,TGTGCCAGCAGTCGGGACTCCGCCCAGCATTTT,CASSRDSAQHF
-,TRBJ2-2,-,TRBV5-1,TGCGCCAGCAGCGCCGGACAGATTAACACCGGGGAGCTGTTTTTT,CASSAGQINTGELFF
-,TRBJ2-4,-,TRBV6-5,TGTGCCAGCAGTTACTCGTCTAGTAGTCAAAACATTCAGTACTTC,CASSYSSSSQNIQYF
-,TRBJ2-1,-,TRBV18,TGTGCCAGCTCACCATTAACCATAAGTGCGTCCTACAATGAGCAGTTCTTC,CASSPLTISASYNEQFF
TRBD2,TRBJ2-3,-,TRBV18,TGTGCCAGCTCTCCGGGACTAGCGGTTTCAGATACGCAGTATTTT,CASSPGLAVSDTQYF
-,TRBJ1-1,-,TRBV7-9,TGTGCCAGCAGCTTATATGGGGAGGCGGTTGAAGCTTTCTTT,CASSLYGEAVEAFF
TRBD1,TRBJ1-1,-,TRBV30,TGTGCCTGGAGCATGACAGGGTTGAACACTGAAGCTTTCTTT,CAWSMTGLNTEAFF
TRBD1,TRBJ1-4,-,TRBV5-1,TGCGCCAGCAGCTTTAGGACAGGGGGGAATGAAAAACTGTTTTTT,CASSFRTGGNEKLFF
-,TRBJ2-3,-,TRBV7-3,TGTGCCAGCAGCCCCCCGGGCCTACAGGGAGATACGCAGTATTTT,CASSPPGLQGDTQYF
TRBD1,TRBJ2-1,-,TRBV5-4,TGTGCCAGCAGCTTGGCACCGGGACAGGCATACTACAATGAGCAGTTCTTC,CASSLAPGQAYYNEQFF
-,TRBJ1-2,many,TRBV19,TGTGCCAGTACCCCCTCAGCGGCCAACTATGGCTACACCTTC,CASTPSAANYGYTF
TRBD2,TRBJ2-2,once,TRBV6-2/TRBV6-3,TGTGCCAGCAGTTACTTTGGTAGGGCTAGCGGGGTTGCCGCGAACACCGGGGAGCTGTTTTTT,CASSYFGRASGVAANTGELFF
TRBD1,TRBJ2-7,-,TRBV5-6,TGTGCCAGCAGCTTGGGGGGACAGCCATCCTACGAGCAGTACTTC,CASSLGGQPSYEQYF
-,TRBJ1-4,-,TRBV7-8,TGTGCCAGCAGCTCCGCTTGGGGCCCTAATGAAAAACTGTTTTTT,CASSSAWGPNEKLFF
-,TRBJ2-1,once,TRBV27,TGTGCCAGCAGGGGCGGGAACTCCCACTACAATGAGCAGTTCTTC,CASRGGNSHYNEQFF
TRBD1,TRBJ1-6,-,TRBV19,TGTGCCAGTAGTACCCCCGGACAGGGGTCCCTCCACTTT,CASSTPGQGSLHF
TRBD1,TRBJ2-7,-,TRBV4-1,TGCGCCAGCGGCCCTGGGGACAGAGCCGTCGAGCAGTACTTC,CASGPGDRAVEQYF
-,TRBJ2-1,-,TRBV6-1,TGTGCCAGCAGTGATACCTACAATGAGCAGTTCTTC,CASSDTYNEQFF
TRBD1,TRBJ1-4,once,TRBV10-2,TGCGCCAGCAGCGTCACCGGGACAGGGAATGAAAAACTGTTTTTT,CASSVTGTGNEKLFF
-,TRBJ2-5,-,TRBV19,TGTGCCAGTAGTATTCGGAAGGGGTTAGGGGGAGAGACCCAGTACTTC,CASSIRKGLGGETQYF
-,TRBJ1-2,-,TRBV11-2,TGTGCCAGCAGACCCCCTGGCAGGGAGGGTCATGGCTACACCTTC,CASRPPGREGHGYTF
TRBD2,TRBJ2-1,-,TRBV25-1,TGTGCCAGCGGCTCACATAGCGGGACGACCTACAATGAGCAGTTCTTC,CASGSHSGTTYNEQFF
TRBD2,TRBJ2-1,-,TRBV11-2,TGTGCCAGCAGTCTGAGCGGGGGGGCCCTCAATGAGCAGTTCTTC,CASSLSGGALNEQFF
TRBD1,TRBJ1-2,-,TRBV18,TGTGCCAGCAGCCGACAGGGGTATGGTAACTATGGCTACACCTTC,CASSRQGYGNYGYTF
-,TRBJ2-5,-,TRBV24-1,TGTGCCACCAGTGGGGGCGAAGAGACCCAGTACTTC,CATSGGEETQYF
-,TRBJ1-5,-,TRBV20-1,TGCAGTGCTAGAAAGGACAAGTCCCAGCATTTT,CSARKDKSQHF
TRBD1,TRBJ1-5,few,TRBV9,TGTGCCAGCAGCGCCACCGGGACAGGGAGCCAGCCCCAGCATTTT,CASSATGTGSQPQHF
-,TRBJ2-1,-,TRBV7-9,TGTGCCAGCAGCTTAGATGCGGGCCCATACAATGAGCAGTTCTTC,CASSLDAGPYNEQFF
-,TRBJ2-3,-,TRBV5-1,TGCGCCAGCAGCTTGGGCCAGGGCTCAGATACGCAGTATTTT,CASSLGQGSDTQYF
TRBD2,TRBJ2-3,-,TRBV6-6,TGTGCCAGCAGTCGCTCACCCCCCTCGACTAGCGGGGGGGGCACAGATACGCAGTATTTT,CASSRSPPSTSGGGTDTQYF
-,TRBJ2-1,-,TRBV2,TGTGCCAGCAGTTACCTGGACAGTCCCTACAATGAGCAGTTCTTC,CASSYLDSPYNEQFF